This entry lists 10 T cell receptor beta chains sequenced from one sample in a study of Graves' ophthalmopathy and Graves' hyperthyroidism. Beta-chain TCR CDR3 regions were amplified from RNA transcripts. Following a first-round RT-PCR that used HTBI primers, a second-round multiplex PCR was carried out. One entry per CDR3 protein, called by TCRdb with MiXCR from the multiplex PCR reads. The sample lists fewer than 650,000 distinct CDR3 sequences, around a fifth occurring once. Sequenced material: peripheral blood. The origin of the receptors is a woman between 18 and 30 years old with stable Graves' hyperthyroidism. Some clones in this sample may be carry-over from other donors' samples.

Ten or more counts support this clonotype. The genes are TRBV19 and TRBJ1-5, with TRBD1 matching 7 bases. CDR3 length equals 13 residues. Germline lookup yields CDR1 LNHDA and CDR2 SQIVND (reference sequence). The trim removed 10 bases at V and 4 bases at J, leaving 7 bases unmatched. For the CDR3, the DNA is TGTGCCACCACGGGACAGTCTAATCAGCCCCAGCATTTT. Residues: CATTGQSNQPQHF.

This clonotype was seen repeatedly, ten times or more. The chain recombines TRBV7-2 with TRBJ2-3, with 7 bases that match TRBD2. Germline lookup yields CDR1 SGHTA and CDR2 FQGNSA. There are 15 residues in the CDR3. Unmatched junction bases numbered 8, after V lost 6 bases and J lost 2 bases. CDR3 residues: CASRPGGTYTDTQYF. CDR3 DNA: TGTGCCAGCAGACCCGGGGGGACTTACACAGATACGCAGTATTTT.

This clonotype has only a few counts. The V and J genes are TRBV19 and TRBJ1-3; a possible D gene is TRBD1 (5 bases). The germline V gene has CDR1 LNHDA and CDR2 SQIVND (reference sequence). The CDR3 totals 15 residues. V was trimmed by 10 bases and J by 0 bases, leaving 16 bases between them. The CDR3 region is CATKTAPNSGNTIYF. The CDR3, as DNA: TGTGCCACCAAGACAGCGCCTAACTCTGGAAACACCATATATTTT.

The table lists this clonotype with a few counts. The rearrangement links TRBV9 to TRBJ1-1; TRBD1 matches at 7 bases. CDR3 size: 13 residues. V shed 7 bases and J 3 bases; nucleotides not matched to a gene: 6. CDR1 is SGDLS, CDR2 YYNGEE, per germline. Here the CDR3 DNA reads TGTGCCAGCGGCCAGGGGGGAGACACTGAAGCTTTCTTT. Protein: CASGQGGDTEAFF.

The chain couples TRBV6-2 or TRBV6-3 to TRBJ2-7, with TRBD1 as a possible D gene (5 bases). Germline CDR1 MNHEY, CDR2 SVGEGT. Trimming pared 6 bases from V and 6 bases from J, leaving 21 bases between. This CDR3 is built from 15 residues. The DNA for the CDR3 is TGTGCCAGCAGGGATGGGATACAGGCAAGTCCCGAGCAGTACTTC. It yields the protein CASRDGIQASPEQYF.

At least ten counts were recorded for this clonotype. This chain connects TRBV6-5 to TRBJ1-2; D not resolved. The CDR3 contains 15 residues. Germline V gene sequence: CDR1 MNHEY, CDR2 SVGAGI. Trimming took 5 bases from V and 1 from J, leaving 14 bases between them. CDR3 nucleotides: TGTGCCAGCAGTCCGGGTCGGGCCGATAACTATGGCTACACCTTC. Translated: CASSPGRADNYGYTF.

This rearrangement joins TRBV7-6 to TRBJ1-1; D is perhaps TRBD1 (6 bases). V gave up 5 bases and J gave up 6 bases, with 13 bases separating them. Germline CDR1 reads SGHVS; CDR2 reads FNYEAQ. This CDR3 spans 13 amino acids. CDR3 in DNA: TGTGCCAGCAGCACCTACAGGGACGCTGAAGCTTTCTTT. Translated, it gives CASSTYRDAEAFF. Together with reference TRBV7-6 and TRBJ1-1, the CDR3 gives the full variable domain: GAGVSQSPRYKVTKRGQDVALRCDPISGHVSLYWYRQALGQGPEFLTYFNYEAQQDKSGLPNDRFSAERPEGSISTLTIQRTEQRDSAMYRCASSTYRDAEAFFGQGTRLTVV.

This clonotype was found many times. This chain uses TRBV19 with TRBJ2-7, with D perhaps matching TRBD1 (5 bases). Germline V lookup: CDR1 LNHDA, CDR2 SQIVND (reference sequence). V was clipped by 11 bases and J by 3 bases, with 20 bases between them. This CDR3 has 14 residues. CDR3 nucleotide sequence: TGTGCCTCATCCCAGGACACGACAAACTACGAGCAGTACTTC. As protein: CASSQDTTNYEQYF. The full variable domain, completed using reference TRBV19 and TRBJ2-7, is DGGITQSPKYLFRKEGQNVTLSCEQNLNHDAMYWYRQDPGQGLRLIYYSQIVNDFQKGDIAEGYSVSREKKESFPLTVTSAQKNPTAFYLCASSQDTTNYEQYFGPGTRLTVT.

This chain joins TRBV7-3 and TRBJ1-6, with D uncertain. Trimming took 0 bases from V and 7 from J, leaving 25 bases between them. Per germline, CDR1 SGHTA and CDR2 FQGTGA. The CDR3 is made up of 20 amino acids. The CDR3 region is CASSLTEGGFGSEMNSPLHF. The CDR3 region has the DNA TGTGCCAGCAGCTTAACGGAGGGAGGTTTCGGGTCTGAAATGAATTCACCCCTCCACTTT.

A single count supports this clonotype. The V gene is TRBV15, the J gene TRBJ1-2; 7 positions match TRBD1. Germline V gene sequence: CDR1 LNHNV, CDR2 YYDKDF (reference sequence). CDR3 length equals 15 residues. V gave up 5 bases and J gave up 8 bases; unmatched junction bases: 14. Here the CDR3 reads CATSHTTGTDAGYTF. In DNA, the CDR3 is TGTGCCACCAGCCATACAACCGGGACAGACGCCGGCTACACCTTC.